The 19 T cell receptor beta chains reported below all come from one sample, sequenced in a study of blood T cell repertoires in COVID-19. The repertoire was sequenced with immunoSEQ multiplex PCR; TCRdb's copy has only in-frame clones and lacks some. The sample has about 130,000 clones; around four fifths are singletons. Sequenced sample: peripheral blood. These receptors all come from a man of 80 years or more with acute or convalescent COVID-19.

CDR3 nucleotide sequence: TGTGCCACCAGTGATTCAACTAGCGTCAGATACAATGAGCAGTTCTTC. Translating gives CATSDSTSVRYNEQFF. The V gene is TRBV24-1, the J gene TRBJ2-1; 7 positions agree with TRBD2. CDR3 length: 16 amino acids. The germline V gene encodes CDR1 KGHDR and CDR2 SFDVKD. Trimming removed 2 bases from V and 4 bases from J; junction bases left unmatched: 7.

This clone has only a few counts. The V and J genes are TRBV4-3 and TRBJ1-2; D uncertain. Deletions cut 1 base from V and 4 bases from J, with 10 bases between. Germline CDR1 reads LGHNA; CDR2 reads YSLEER. The CDR3 consists of 14 residues. The DNA of the CDR3 is TGCGCCAGCAGCCAAGCAGAGGGCGGCTATGGCTACACCTTC. Translating gives CASSQAEGGYGYTF.

The rearrangement uses TRBV3-1 (or the pseudogene TRBV3-2) and TRBJ2-1; maybe TRBD2 (6 bases). CDR1 and CDR2 from the germline V gene are LGHDT and YNNKEL (reference sequence). CDR3 length equals 15 residues. Trimming took off 1 base at V and 15 bases at J, with 22 bases between the two ends. Here the CDR3 reads CASSQVHTGTSSPFF. DNA of the CDR3: TGTGCCAGCAGCCAAGTCCATACGGGGACTTCGAGCCCGTTCTTC.

This clone was seen a single time. The chain is built from TRBV28 and TRBJ1-2; D is undetermined. This CDR3 has 16 residues. The ends were cut back, 5 bases at V and 0 bases at J, with 16 bases in the middle. Germline V gives CDR1 MDHEN, CDR2 SYDVKM. The CDR3 is CASSLTGVPANYGYTF. CDR3 coding DNA: TGTGCCAGCAGTCTCACCGGGGTACCAGCTAACTATGGCTACACCTTC.

The CDR3 region is CASSKGRDWAASSNTGELFF. As DNA, the CDR3 is TGTGCCAGCAGCAAAGGCCGGGACTGGGCCGCAAGTTCGAACACCGGGGAGCTGTTTTTT. The V and J genes are TRBV21-1 and TRBJ2-2; the table calls TRBD2, which could not be checked here. TRBV21-1 is shown as a pseudogene. This CDR3 region has 20 residues.

This rearrangement joins TRBV6-5 to TRBJ2-5; D uncertain. The CDR3 covers 12 residues. Germline lookup yields CDR1 MNHEY and CDR2 SVGAGI. V gave up 4 bases and J gave up 0 bases, with 3 bases separating them. The CDR3 spells CASSSYQETQYF. The CDR3 DNA reads TGTGCCAGCAGTTCGTACCAAGAGACCCAGTACTTC.

This clone appeared a single time. The chain is built from TRBV5-1 and TRBJ2-1; D perhaps matches TRBD2 (6 bases). Germline V gene data show CDR1 as SGHRS and CDR2 as YFSETQ. V was clipped by 2 bases and J by 7 bases, with 19 bases between them. This CDR3 comprises 16 residues. This CDR3 is CASSFSLAARGNEQFF. DNA for the CDR3: TGCGCCAGCAGCTTCTCTTTAGCAGCCCGGGGGAATGAGCAGTTCTTC.

The chain carries TRBV10-3 and TRBJ1-1, with TRBD1 matching over 9 bases. The CDR3 length is 15 residues. The V and J ends lost 4 bases and 1 base, in that order; junction bases with no gene match: 4. Germline V lookup: CDR1 ENHRY, CDR2 SYGVKD. The CDR3 nucleotides read TGTGCCATCAGTGGGGGACAGGGAGGGAACACTGAAGCTTTCTTT. It specifies CAISGGQGGNTEAFF.

This rearrangement joins TRBV4-2 to TRBJ2-3; TRBD2 matches 10 bases. The germline V gene encodes CDR1 LGHNA and CDR2 YNFKEQ. CDR3 size: 19 residues. V lost 2 bases, J lost 2 bases, and 13 bases stayed unmatched. CDR3 DNA: TGTGCCAGCAGCCAAACGGGAATAGCGGGGGGCCCAAACACAGATACGCAGTATTTT. Its translation: CASSQTGIAGGPNTDTQYF.

This chain joins TRBV7-8 and TRBJ2-1, with a weak D call TRBD2 (6 bases). Trimming took 3 bases from V and 0 from J, leaving 9 bases between them. Germline lookup yields CDR1 SGHVS and CDR2 FQNEAQ. CDR3 size: 15 residues. CDR3 sequence (DNA): TGTGCCAGCAGCTTCGCCGGGAGCTCCTACAATGAGCAGTTCTTC. This encodes CASSFAGSSYNEQFF.

The chain links TRBV3-1 (or the pseudogene TRBV3-2) to TRBJ1-5; 7 bases fit TRBD1. The germline V gene has CDR1 LGHDT and CDR2 YNNKEL (reference sequence). The CDR3 is made up of 15 amino acids. V lost 6 bases to trimming and J lost 1 base; unmatched junction nucleotides: 6. Written as DNA, the CDR3 is TGTGCCAGCAGAGGGGGCGCCTCCAGCAATCAGCCCCAGCATTTT. It specifies CASRGGASSNQPQHF.

J is TRBJ2-7 and V is TRBV5-1, with 8 bases matching TRBD2. This CDR3 has 17 residues. CDR1 and CDR2 from the germline V gene are SGHRS and YFSETQ. The V gene end was trimmed by 2 bases and the J gene end by 0 bases; junction bases not matched to a gene: 10. For the CDR3, the DNA is TGCGCCAGCAGCTTTGGCGGGAGCGGGGGCAGCTCCTACGAGCAGTACTTC. Its translation: CASSFGGSGGSSYEQYF.

The chain employs TRBV6-1 and TRBJ1-2, with 11 bases aligning to TRBD1. The V gene's germline CDR1 is MNHNS and CDR2 SASEGT. The CDR3 totals 15 residues. Trimming cost V 2 bases and J 4 bases; bases outside gene matches: 3. The CDR3: CASSELGTGGYGYTF. In DNA form, the CDR3 reads TGTGCCAGCAGTGAATTAGGGACAGGGGGCTATGGCTACACCTTC.

The chain joins TRBV7-9 to TRBJ2-4, with 10 bases lining up with TRBD1. In germline, CDR1 is SEHNR, CDR2 FQNEAQ (reference sequence). This CDR3 comprises 17 residues. Losses at the gene ends were 5 bases for V and 2 bases for J; bases not matched to a gene: 9. In DNA form, the CDR3 reads TGTGCCAGCAGCGAGCCGACAGGGGGCAAGACCAAAAACATTCAGTACTTC. Amino acids: CASSEPTGGKTKNIQYF.

By sample share, this clone is medium-sized. This chain connects TRBV12-3 or TRBV12-4 to TRBJ2-3, with 7 bases lining up with TRBD2. V gave up 2 bases and J gave up 5 bases; unmatched junction bases: 1. The CDR3 is 13 amino acids. The CDR3 coding sequence is TGTGCCAGCAGTTTAAGCGGGGAAGATACGCAGTATTTT. Translating it yields CASSLSGEDTQYF.

This sequence joins TRBV2 and TRBJ2-5; 8 bases agree with TRBD1. The germline V gene has CDR1 SNHLY and CDR2 FYNNEI. This CDR3 comprises 13 residues. The ends lost 6 bases at V and 4 bases at J; junction bases unmatched: 4. Written as DNA, the CDR3 is TGTGCCAGCAGGGACGGACAGGGAGAGACCCAGTACTTC. It yields the protein CASRDGQGETQYF.

The V gene is TRBV5-6, the J gene TRBJ2-7, with 8 bases identical to TRBD1. V lost 0 bases and J lost 4; bases outside the gene matches: 3. Germline loops: CDR1 SGHDT, CDR2 YYEEEE. This CDR3 spans 14 amino acids. CDR3 nucleotide sequence: TGTGCCAGCAGCTTGGGACAGGGGATGTACGAGCAGTACTTC. Translated, it gives CASSLGQGMYEQYF.

The table lists this clone with a few counts. V gene TRBV28 combines with J gene TRBJ2-7; 8 positions match TRBD2. The CDR3 runs to 17 residues. Per germline, CDR1 MDHEN and CDR2 SYDVKM. Trimming took 5 bases from V and 0 from J; bases not matched to a gene: 12. CDR3 protein: CASSTSLAEFLSYEQYF. CDR3 nucleotide sequence: TGTGCCAGCAGTACCTCACTAGCGGAGTTTCTCTCCTACGAGCAGTACTTC.

The J gene is TRBJ2-7, the V gene TRBV7-9, with D possibly matching TRBD2 (5 bases). CDR1 and CDR2 (germline): SEHNR, FQNEAQ (reference sequence). V lost 0 bases to trimming and J lost 0 bases, with 6 bases between them. CDR3 length: 14 amino acids. The CDR3 nucleotides are TGTGCCAGCAGCTTAGCGGAGGCCTCCTACGAGCAGTACTTC. Its protein is CASSLAEASYEQYF. The whole variable domain, remainder taken from reference TRBV7-9 and TRBJ2-7, is DTGVSQNPRHKITKRGQNVTFRCDPISEHNRLYWYRQTLGQGPEFLTYFQNEAQLEKSRLLSDRFSAERPKGSFSTLEIQRTEQGDSAMYLCASSLAEASYEQYFGPGTRLTVT.